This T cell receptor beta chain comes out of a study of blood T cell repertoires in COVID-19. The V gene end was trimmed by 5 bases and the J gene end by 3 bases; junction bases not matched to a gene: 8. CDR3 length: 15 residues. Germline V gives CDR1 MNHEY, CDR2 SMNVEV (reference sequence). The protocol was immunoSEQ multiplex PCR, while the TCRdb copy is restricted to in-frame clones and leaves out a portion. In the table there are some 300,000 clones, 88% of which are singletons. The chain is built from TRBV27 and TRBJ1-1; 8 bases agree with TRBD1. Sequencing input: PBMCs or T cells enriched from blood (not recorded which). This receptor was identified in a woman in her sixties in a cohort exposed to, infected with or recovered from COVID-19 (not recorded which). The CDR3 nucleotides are TGTGCCAGCAGTCTCGACAGGGGCAGGTACACTGAAGCTTTCTTT. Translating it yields CASSLDRGRYTEAFF.